This TCR beta chain emerged from a study of blood T cell repertoires in COVID-19 (dated by TCRdb to the early 2020s). Some background on the complete study: Samples covering the acute and convalescent phases of COVID-19 were provided by collaborators in the United States, Italy and Spain. The material from the prospective study consisted of cDNA or gDNA derived from T cells, B-cell-depleted T cells, or PBMCs. The dataset comprised deeply sampled blood TCRbeta repertoires from subjects exposed to, actively infected with, or recovered from COVID-19. A freely available public database, intended as a resource for researchers studying the immune response to SARS-CoV-2, is where the repertoires were released. The samples were drawn from two sources: the first 160 participants of the ongoing ImmuneRACE study, and over 950 subjects contributed by 6 global collaborators. A de-identified subject ID, COVID-19 status, age in years and sex were almost always included in the sample metadata. Where available, HLA class I and class II types were taken from metadata supplied by the sample provider and were not determined by assay-based typing. Broad study findings and their caveats: Clinical and demographic metadata were provided uncurated, with the amount varying by source and participant.

From a lookup of the germline V gene (reference sequence), CDR1 and CDR2 are LNHDA and SQIVND. From its cysteine to its phenylalanine, the CDR3 spans 14 amino acids. Of all the DNA, just the CDR3 is kept, 42 bases in frame from base 1. Clipping removes 6 bases from V and 8 bases from J, with 11 as the unmatched junction base count. The immunoSEQ Assay, a bias-controlled multiplex PCR, was used to amplify TCRbeta CDR3 regions from genomic DNA. From the authors' description of their analysis: Nucleated cell counts per sample were estimated from amplification of reference gene primers within the assay. To quantify the absolute abundance of each unique TCRbeta CDR3 rearrangement, sequence reads were collapsed and filtered. For each sample, productive Simpson clonality was calculated as the square root of Simpson's diversity index over productive rearrangements. The clones in this table, taken by TCRdb from immuneACCESS, are in-frame only. Not every clone is retained; where verified, under half of the shortfall comes from an unresolved V gene, and the cause of the rest is unknown. V and J calls and clone size are copied from that table; D and trimming were computed from the DNA. The sample records approximately 110,000 clones, approximately 86% of which are singletons. 4% to 5% of the sample comes from the top ten.

The collaborating institutions used their own protocols to collect whole blood in K2EDTA tubes. For TCRbeta analysis, collaborator samples were shipped as frozen whole blood, as isolated PBMCs, or as DNA extracted from either sample type. Notes on this clone: What this receptor recognizes is not known. Base-call qualities are not available, and no considerably larger clone is one nucleotide away.

Source material: peripheral blood. The sequence was obtained from a man aged 35 to 55 with acute or convalescent COVID-19. The sequence is built from TRBV19 and TRBJ1-1, and TRBD1 matches 8 of the central bases. DNA sequence: TGTGCCAGTAGCCCTGGACAGGGAATTTCGGAAGCTTTCTTT. Translated, it reads CASSPGQGISEAFF. The variable domain in full, with residues beyond the CDR3 obtained from the reference TRBV19 and TRBJ1-1 genes, is DGGITQSPKYLFRKEGQNVTLSCEQNLNHDAMYWYRQDPGQGLRLIYYSQIVNDFQKGDIAEGYSVSREKKESFPLTVTSAQKNPTAFYLCASSPGQGISEAFFGQGTRLTVV.